The rows below give T cell receptor beta chains drawn from one sample of a study of blood T cells in healthy people across ages. MiXCR, applied by TCRdb to the 5' RACE reads, yields one record per CDR3 protein. Among some 370,000 distinct CDR3 sequences listed, over 45% were seen once. Material: blood. The source of these receptors is a man aged 55 to 70 in good health. Both conserved end residues are part of each CDR3. D genes are given only for firm matches. Clone size is not always given. Where it is, it says once, few, many or a class for expanded clones.

d_gene,j_gene,v_gene,len,abundance,CDR3nt,CDR3aa
.,TRBJ2-5,TRBV4-2,11,few,TGTGCCAGCAGCCAAGAAGAGACCCAGTACTTC,CASSQEETQYF
.,TRBJ2-3,TRBV27,13,few,TGTGCCAGCAGCCAACAGTACACAGATACGCAGTATTTT,CASSQQYTDTQYF
TRBD2,TRBJ2-3,TRBV6-6,17,.,TGTGCCAGCAGTTACTCTGTAGCGGGGCGGAGCACAGATACGCAGTATTTT,CASSYSVAGRSTDTQYF
.,TRBJ2-7,TRBV29-1,10,many,TGCAGCGTTGGGGATCACGAGCAGTACTTC,CSVGDHEQYF
.,TRBJ2-5,TRBV7-2,14,.,TGTGCCAGCAGCTTACAACGGAACGTGGAGACCCAGTACTTC,CASSLQRNVETQYF
.,TRBJ2-5,TRBV3-1,14,once,TGTGCCAGCAGCTCTTACGGCGGTTGGGAGACCCAGTACTTC,CASSSYGGWETQYF
TRBD1,TRBJ2-7,TRBV9,16,few,TGTGCCAGCAGCCCCGACCCCACAGGGGGTGGAAGGGAGCAGTACTTC,CASSPDPTGGGREQYF
.,TRBJ2-1,TRBV6-2/TRBV6-3,12,.,TGTGCCAGCAGTTACGGGGACAATGAGCAGTTCTTC,CASSYGDNEQFF
.,TRBJ2-7,TRBV4-3,14,few,TGCGCCAGCAGCCAATTTGGCTCCTACAATGAGCAGTACTTC,CASSQFGSYNEQYF
.,TRBJ1-6,TRBV20-1,15,few,TGCAGTGCTAGAGGGCTGGGGCGGAATAATTCACCCCTCCACTTT,CSARGLGRNNSPLHF
TRBD1,TRBJ2-3,TRBV7-3,16,.,TGTGCCAGCAGCTTAAGGGGACAGTCATCCACAGATACGCAGTATTTT,CASSLRGQSSTDTQYF
.,TRBJ2-1,TRBV6-5,14,many,TGTGCCAGCAGTTACCAGGGGTCTGGCAATGAGCAGTTCTTC,CASSYQGSGNEQFF
.,TRBJ1-2,TRBV12-1,15,once,TGTGCCAGCGGGGCAGGTTCCCCTCCTCTCTATGGCTACACCTTC,CASGAGSPPLYGYTF
.,TRBJ2-1,TRBV29-1,11,few,TGCAGCGGTCACAGTCTCAATGAGCAGTTCTTC,CSGHSLNEQFF
TRBD2,TRBJ2-5,TRBV3-1,17,.,TGTGCCAGCAGCCGAAGGACTAGCGGGAGTTGGGAAGAGACCCAGTACTTC,CASSRRTSGSWEETQYF
.,TRBJ1-2,TRBV7-8,12,.,TGTGCCAGCAGCCCAGCAGCTTATGGCTACACCTTC,CASSPAAYGYTF
.,TRBJ2-5,TRBV4-3,15,.,TGCGCCAGCAGCCAAGTATGGGGGTACCAAGAGACCCAGTACTTC,CASSQVWGYQETQYF
.,TRBJ2-7,TRBV30,12,once,TGTGCCCTGGGGGGCAATTCCTACGAGCAGTACTTC,CALGGNSYEQYF
TRBD2,TRBJ2-5,TRBV4-1,16,.,TGCGCCAGCAGCCAATTAGCGCGGGGGTACCAAGAGACCCAGTACTTC,CASSQLARGYQETQYF
.,TRBJ1-4,TRBV10-3,17,.,TGTGCCATCAGTGACCCCCCTGGGGGCCTCACTAATGAAAAACTGTTTTTT,CAISDPPGGLTNEKLFF
TRBD1,TRBJ1-2,TRBV7-2,14,.,TGTGCCAGCAGCTTCGGGACAGGGAGGATTGGCTACACCTTC,CASSFGTGRIGYTF
TRBD1,TRBJ2-1,TRBV3-1,16,once,TGTGCCAGCAGCCGCTCCCAAGACAGGGTCGGCAATGAGCAGTTCTTC,CASSRSQDRVGNEQFF
.,TRBJ2-2,TRBV3-1,14,.,TGTGCCAGCAGCCTCGGACACGACACCGGGGAGCTGTTTTTT,CASSLGHDTGELFF
.,TRBJ2-7,TRBV7-7,13,.,TGTGCTAGCAGCTTAGAAATAGCCCACGAGCAGTACTTC,CASSLEIAHEQYF
TRBD2,TRBJ2-3,TRBV20-1,15,.,TGCAGTGCTAGTCTTCCAGCGGGAGAACCAGATACGCAGTATTTT,CSASLPAGEPDTQYF
TRBD2,TRBJ2-3,TRBV30,14,few,TGTGCCTGGAGACTAGCGGGCCCAGGGGATACGCAGTATTTT,CAWRLAGPGDTQYF
.,TRBJ1-5,TRBV2,15,.,TGTGCCAGCAGTGAAGAGGTCACTAGCAATCAGCCCCAGCATTTT,CASSEEVTSNQPQHF
.,TRBJ2-2,TRBV5-1,16,.,TGCGCCAGCAGCTTGACCCCTGTTGGGGACACCGGGGAGCTGTTTTTT,CASSLTPVGDTGELFF
.,TRBJ2-5,TRBV2,13,.,TGTGCCAACATCATCGGGGCAGGCAATGAGCAGTACTTC,CANIIGAGNEQYF
.,TRBJ1-2,TRBV20-1,13,.,TGCAGGGGCTGGGGCAGTAGGGGAAATGGCTACACCTTC,CRGWGSRGNGYTF
.,TRBJ1-6,TRBV5-1,16,many,TGCGCCAGCAGCTTGAACGGTGGGCAGGGGAATTCACCCCTCCACTTT,CASSLNGGQGNSPLHF
.,TRBJ2-4,TRBV7-8,15,few,TGTGCCAGCAGCTCCCTAGCAAGAGCCAAAAACATTCAGTACTTC,CASSSLARAKNIQYF
TRBD1,TRBJ1-6,TRBV27,15,many,TGTGCCAGCAGTGATAGGGGCAGGGGGATTTCACCCCTCCACTTT,CASSDRGRGISPLHF
.,TRBJ2-7,TRBV20-1,14,.,TGCAGTGTAAACAACGGGCCGTCCTACAATGAGCAGTACTTC,CSVNNGPSYNEQYF
.,TRBJ2-1,TRBV9,12,.,TGTGCCAGCAGCGTAGGGTATCAGCCCCAGTTCTTC,CASSVGYQPQFF
TRBD2,TRBJ2-7,TRBV6-1,15,.,TGTGCCAGCAGTGAACCCCCGGGGGAGGGAGACGAGCAGTACTTC,CASSEPPGEGDEQYF
TRBD2,TRBJ2-1,TRBV20-1,14,.,TGCAGTGCTAGAAGTGGGACTACCTACAATGAGCAGTTCTTC,CSARSGTTYNEQFF
TRBD2,TRBJ2-5,TRBV27,16,.,TGCGCCAGCAGTGAACCTAGCGGGGGCACCGGGGAGACCCAGTACTTC,CASSEPSGGTGETQYF
.,TRBJ2-1,TRBV4-3,15,.,TGCGCCAGCAGCCAAGATCCTGGCGTACTCAATGAGCAGTTCTTC,CASSQDPGVLNEQFF
.,TRBJ2-1,TRBV4-3,18,few,TGCGCCAGCAGCCAAGAACTCGGGCGGGCCCCTGGGTACAATGAGCAGTTCTTC,CASSQELGRAPGYNEQFF
.,TRBJ2-7,TRBV6-6,15,few,TGTGCCAGCAGTTACTCGGGAGAGAGCTCCTACGAGCAGTACTTC,CASSYSGESSYEQYF
.,TRBJ2-4,TRBV6-5,14,.,TGTGCCAGCAGAACCACAAGAGCCAAAAACATTCAGTACTTC,CASRTTRAKNIQYF
.,TRBJ2-5,TRBV28,13,.,TGTGCCAGCAGTCCCAACCGTCAAGAGACCCAGTACTTC,CASSPNRQETQYF
.,TRBJ2-3,TRBV15,13,many,TGTGCCACCAGCAGAGATCGAACAGATACGCAGTATTTT,CATSRDRTDTQYF
TRBD1,TRBJ2-3,TRBV7-3,13,.,TGTGCCAGCAGCTCGGACAGGACGGTTACGCAGTATTTT,CASSSDRTVTQYF
.,TRBJ2-2,TRBV3-1,14,many,TGTGCCAGCAGCCAAGCGGGGGTCACCGGGGAGCTGTTTTTT,CASSQAGVTGELFF
.,TRBJ2-3,TRBV7-2,16,.,TGTGCCAGCAGCCGCTTGGGGGGCGGGGGAACAGATACGCAGTATTTT,CASSRLGGGGTDTQYF
.,TRBJ2-1,TRBV20-1,12,.,TGCAGACCCGCGAGGGGGGTCGGTGAGCAGTTCTTC,CRPARGVGEQFF
.,TRBJ2-3,TRBV10-3,12,.,TGTGCCATCAGTCGGGACGCAGATACGCAGTATTTT,CAISRDADTQYF
.,TRBJ2-1,TRBV10-3,15,.,TGTGCCATCAGTGAGTCTGGGCAGTTTTACAATGAGCAGTTCTTC,CAISESGQFYNEQFF
TRBD1,TRBJ2-7,TRBV7-2,15,few,TGTGCCAGCAGCTCCCACCCCACAGGGGACTACGAGCAGTACTTC,CASSSHPTGDYEQYF
TRBD2,TRBJ2-3,TRBV14,17,.,TGTGCCAGCAGCCAAGATCTGGCGGGAGCGGGAACAGATACGCAGTATTTT,CASSQDLAGAGTDTQYF
.,TRBJ2-7,TRBV3-1,16,.,TGTGCCAGCAGCCAAGGCCCAGGTGCGTCGACCTACGAGCAGTACTTC,CASSQGPGASTYEQYF
.,TRBJ1-2,TRBV7-9,12,.,TGTGCCAGCAGCTTTAACAGGGAGGGCTACACCTTC,CASSFNREGYTF
.,TRBJ1-4,TRBV6-6,14,few,TGTGCCAGCAATGGGGGCCAGGTCAATGAAAGACTGTTTTTT,CASNGGQVNERLFF
TRBD1,TRBJ1-4,TRBV9,16,few,TGTGCCAGCAGCGTAGCCGGGACAGGGGGTAATGAAAAACTGTTTTTT,CASSVAGTGGNEKLFF
TRBD2,TRBJ2-1,TRBV29-1,14,.,TGCAGCGTTGGAGGCGGGAGCACTTGGAATGAGCAGTTCTTC,CSVGGGSTWNEQFF